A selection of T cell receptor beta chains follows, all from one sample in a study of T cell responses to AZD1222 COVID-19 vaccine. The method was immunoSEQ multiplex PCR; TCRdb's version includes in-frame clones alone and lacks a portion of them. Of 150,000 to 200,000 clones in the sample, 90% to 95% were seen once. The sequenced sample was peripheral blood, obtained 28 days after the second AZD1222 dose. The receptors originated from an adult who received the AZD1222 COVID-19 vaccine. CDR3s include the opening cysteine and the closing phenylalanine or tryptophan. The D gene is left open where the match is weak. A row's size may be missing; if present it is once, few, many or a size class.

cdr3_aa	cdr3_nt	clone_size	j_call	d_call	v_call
CASSELPALNTEAFF	TGTGCCAGCAGTGAACTGCCTGCACTGAACACTGAAGCTTTCTTT	NA	TRBJ1-1	NA	TRBV2
CASSLRLAGFNEQFF	TGTGCCAGCAGCTTAAGGCTTGCAGGGTTTAATGAGCAGTTCTTC	NA	TRBJ2-1	NA	TRBV11-2
CASSAQDNYGYTF	TGTGCCAGCAGCGCCCAGGACAACTATGGCTACACCTTC	NA	TRBJ1-2	NA	TRBV13
CASSLGMNTEAFF	TGTGCCAGCAGCCTCGGAATGAACACTGAAGCTTTCTTT	NA	TRBJ1-1	NA	TRBV3-1/TRBV3-2
CASSLTGLYGYTF	TGTGCCAGCAGCCTGACCGGGCTATATGGCTACACCTTC	NA	TRBJ1-2	NA	TRBV6-5
CASSRDQGDLAFF	TGTGCCAGCAGCCGAGATCAGGGGGATCTCGCTTTCTTT	NA	TRBJ1-1	TRBD1	TRBV12-3/TRBV12-4
CASSLAAGSNTEAFF	TGTGCCAGCAGCTTAGCGGCAGGGTCGAACACTGAAGCTTTCTTT	NA	TRBJ1-1	NA	TRBV7-9
CASSFFSQGENEQFF	TGTGCCAGCAGCTTTTTTTCACAGGGGGAGAATGAGCAGTTCTTC	NA	TRBJ2-1	TRBD1	TRBV7-9
CATSRGWGIQYF	TGTGCCACCAGCAGAGGGTGGGGGATTCAGTACTTC	NA	TRBJ2-4	NA	TRBV15
CASRGCGYTF	TGTGCCAGCAGGGGGTGTGGCTACACCTTC	NA	TRBJ1-2	NA	TRBV9
CASSRDFGSPNTEAFF	TGCGCCAGCAGCCGCGATTTCGGCAGTCCGAACACTGAAGCTTTCTTT	NA	TRBJ1-1	NA	TRBV4-1
CASSFAGGQYF	TGCGCCAGCAGCTTCGCGGGGGGGCAGTACTTC	NA	TRBJ2-7	TRBD2	TRBV5-1
CASSYNQQGFPQHF	TGTGCCAGCAGTTACAACCAACAGGGGTTCCCCCAGCATTTT	NA	TRBJ1-5	TRBD1	TRBV6-5
CASSFPRSYNEQFF	TGTGCCAGCAGTTTCCCTAGGTCTTACAATGAGCAGTTCTTC	NA	TRBJ2-1	NA	TRBV6-7
CAISEGNTEAFF	TGTGCCATCAGTGAGGGGAACACTGAAGCTTTCTTT	few	TRBJ1-1	NA	TRBV10-3
CASSESMYGYTF	TGTGCCAGCAGTGAATCGATGTATGGCTACACCTTC	once	TRBJ1-2	NA	TRBV2
CASSFLAGGPEAGANVLTF	TGTGCCAGCAGCTTCCTAGCGGGGGGTCCGGAGGCTGGGGCCAACGTCCTGACTTTC	NA	TRBJ2-6	TRBD2	TRBV7-9
CASSWGPSSYEQYF	TGTGCCAGCAGCTGGGGACCGAGCTCCTACGAGCAGTACTTC	NA	TRBJ2-7	NA	TRBV5-8
CASRSTEAFF	TGTGCCAGCAGGTCCACTGAAGCTTTCTTT	NA	TRBJ1-1	NA	TRBV2
CASSPRSTTTANTEAFF	TGCGCCAGCAGCCCGCGGTCCACGACGACGGCGAACACTGAAGCTTTCTTT	NA	TRBJ1-1	NA	TRBV5-1
CASQGFVDSGNTIYF	TGCGCCAGCCAGGGTTTCGTGGACTCTGGAAACACCATATATTTT	NA	TRBJ1-3	NA	TRBV10-2
CASSPGGGFGTQYF	TGTGCCAGCAGCCCGGGGGGTGGCTTTGGGACGCAGTATTTT	NA	TRBJ2-3	TRBD2	TRBV11-2
CASSVGGSYNEQFF	TGTGCCAGCAGCGTTGGGGGGTCCTACAATGAGCAGTTCTTC	NA	TRBJ2-1	NA	TRBV9
CASRFARTVNTEAFF	TGTGCCAGCAGATTCGCCCGGACAGTGAACACTGAAGCTTTCTTT	NA	TRBJ1-1	NA	TRBV6-5
CASSLGRSEAFF	TGCGCCAGCAGCTTGGGTAGGTCTGAAGCTTTCTTT	NA	TRBJ1-1	NA	TRBV5-1
CASSSSGAAVGEKLFF	TGTGCCAGTAGTTCCTCCGGGGCCGCGGTGGGTGAAAAACTGTTTTTT	NA	TRBJ1-4	NA	TRBV19
CASSPAGGPYGYTF	TGTGCCAGCAGCCCCGCCGGGGGGCCGTATGGCTACACCTTC	once	TRBJ1-2	NA	TRBV7-3
CASSPELINTEAFF	TGTGCCAGCAGCCCCGAACTTATAAACACTGAAGCTTTCTTT	NA	TRBJ1-1	NA	TRBV4-2
CASSLMNTEAFF	TGTGCCAGCAGCCTGATGAACACTGAAGCTTTCTTT	NA	TRBJ1-1	NA	TRBV3-1/TRBV3-2
CAISEGDMTQPQHF	TGTGCCATCAGTGAGGGGGACATGACCCAGCCCCAGCATTTT	NA	TRBJ1-5	NA	TRBV10-3
CSASPGGGYTF	TGCAGTGCTAGTCCCGGGGGCGGCTACACCTTC	NA	TRBJ1-2	NA	TRBV20-1
CATQGQSEEKLFF	TGTGCCACCCAAGGACAGAGCGAGGAAAAACTGTTTTTT	NA	TRBJ1-4	NA	TRBV12-3/TRBV12-4
CASSLIIDPKGRVDEQFF	TGTGCCAGCAGCCTCATCATCGATCCAAAGGGCAGGGTCGATGAGCAGTTCTTC	NA	TRBJ2-1	NA	TRBV5-8
CAWTSGQPNNSPLHF	TGTGCCTGGACGTCCGGGCAGCCCAATAATTCACCCCTCCACTTT	NA	TRBJ1-6	NA	TRBV30
CASSAPGGGNTEAFF	TGTGCCAGCAGTGCACCCGGGGGGGGGAACACTGAAGCTTTCTTT	NA	TRBJ1-1	NA	TRBV2
CASSQYRGPDYGYTF	TGTGCCAGCTCACAATACCGGGGTCCCGACTATGGCTACACCTTC	NA	TRBJ1-2	NA	TRBV18
CASSPGTGDNSPLHF	TGTGCCAGCTCACCCGGTACAGGGGATAATTCACCCCTCCACTTT	once	TRBJ1-6	TRBD1	TRBV18
CASSVVAQNTEAFF	TGTGCCAGCAGCGTAGTCGCCCAGAACACTGAAGCTTTCTTT	NA	TRBJ1-1	NA	TRBV9
CASSIDPDRPPSTDTQYF	TGTGCCAGTAGTATAGATCCCGACAGGCCTCCTTCCACAGATACGCAGTATTTT	NA	TRBJ2-3	NA	TRBV19
CSASVGRTTYEQYF	TGCAGTGCTAGTGTGGGACGGACAACCTACGAGCAGTACTTC	NA	TRBJ2-7	NA	TRBV20-1
CASSSLLQWEEGKETQYF	TGTGCCAGCAGCTCTCTACTCCAATGGGAAGAAGGGAAAGAGACCCAGTACTTC	NA	TRBJ2-5	NA	TRBV11-2
CASLGFSYNEQFF	TGTGCCAGTCTCGGGTTTTCGTACAATGAGCAGTTCTTC	NA	TRBJ2-1	NA	TRBV7-2
CASSADRNTEAFF	TGTGCCAGCAGTGCGGACAGGAACACTGAAGCTTTCTTT	NA	TRBJ1-1	NA	TRBV2
CASSPPTGNYGYTF	TGTGCCAGCAGTCCCCCGACAGGGAACTATGGCTACACCTTC	NA	TRBJ1-2	TRBD1	TRBV6-5
CASSPQGAFGYTF	TGTGCCAGTAGTCCACAGGGGGCGTTTGGCTACACCTTC	few	TRBJ1-2	TRBD1	TRBV19